The 7 T cell receptor beta chains below were found in one sample sequenced in a study of Ad26.COV2.S vaccination and SARS-CoV-2 variants. Treatment in this sample: around 19 received Ad26.COV2.S at low or high dose, single or two shots; roughly 5 received placebo; per-sample allocation not given. Collection of the samples took place on day 63 after the first injection of vaccine or placebo. Sequencing was performed with immunoSEQ multiplex PCR; in TCRdb, only in-frame clones are kept and a portion is missing. Among some 460,000 clones listed, around 89% were seen once. The sample consisted of peripheral blood, taken in a trial of Ad26.COV2.S vaccine versus placebo. The source of these receptors is a person aged 18-60 years who received the Ad26.COV2.S COVID-19 vaccine or a placebo.

This chain uses TRBV5-1 with TRBJ2-7, with TRBD2 matching 8 bases. Germline CDR1 reads SGHRS; CDR2 reads YFSETQ. This CDR3 is 16 amino acids long. The V gene end was trimmed by 0 bases and the J gene end by 5 bases; junction bases not matched to a gene: 10. Here the CDR3 reads CASSLELLAAVHEQYF. CDR3 coding DNA: TGCGCCAGCAGCTTGGAGCTACTAGCGGCCGTTCACGAGCAGTACTTC. The variable domain in full, with the rest retrieved from reference TRBV5-1 and TRBJ2-7, is KAGVTQTPRYLIKTRGQQVTLSCSPISGHRSVSWYQQTPGQGLQFLFEYFSETQRNKGNFPGRFSGRQFSNSRSEMNVSTLELGDSALYLCASSLELLAAVHEQYFGPGTRLTVT.

The J gene is TRBJ1-4, the V gene TRBV5-5; D uncertain. The length of the CDR3 is 15 residues. V was pared by 0 bases and J by 3 bases, with 9 bases between. The germline V gene has CDR1 SGHKS and CDR2 YYEKEE (reference sequence). CDR3 residues: CASSLGQASNEKLFF. As DNA, the CDR3 is TGTGCCAGCAGCTTGGGGCAGGCGTCTAATGAAAAACTGTTTTTT.

DNA for the CDR3: TGTGCCTGGAGTGTCCCGGCTGCTAATGAAAAACTGTTTTTT. Translation gives CAWSVPAANEKLFF. This chain joins TRBV30 and TRBJ1-4; D remains unclear. The V end was cut by 0 bases, the J end by 3 bases, with 8 bases between. Germline CDR1 and CDR2: GTSNPN and SVGIG (reference sequence). CDR3 length: 14 residues.

The chain employs TRBV18 and TRBJ2-1, with D perhaps TRBD1 or TRBD2 (5 bases each). Trimming left V 5 bases short and J 1 base short, with 21 bases between. Germline assignment: CDR1 KGHSH and CDR2 LQKENI. There are 18 residues in the CDR3. The CDR3 protein is CASSNQGPAASSYNEQFF. The CDR3 DNA sequence: TGTGCCAGCTCAAACCAGGGACCCGCGGCGAGTTCCTACAATGAGCAGTTCTTC.

The chain recombines TRBV4-3 with TRBJ1-6, with D tentatively TRBD1 (6 bases). The germline V and J ends were trimmed by 4 bases and 3 bases, with 13 bases remaining between them. Germline V gene sequence: CDR1 LGHNA, CDR2 YSLEER. The CDR3 is made up of 16 amino acids. In DNA form, the CDR3 reads TGCGCCAGCAGCCCGACGCTACAGGGCTATAATTCACCCCTCCACTTT. The encoded protein is CASSPTLQGYNSPLHF.

V usage is TRBV4-3 and J usage is TRBJ2-7; 11 nucleotides agree with TRBD1. In germline, CDR1 is LGHNA, CDR2 YSLEER. The V gene end was trimmed by 4 bases and the J gene end by 4 bases; junction bases not matched to a gene: 3. The length of the CDR3 is 14 residues. The CDR3 protein is CASSLGQGAYEQYF. CDR3 DNA: TGCGCCAGCAGCCTAGGACAGGGGGCTTACGAGCAGTACTTC.

The chain links TRBV5-1 to TRBJ2-3; D ambiguous. From germline, CDR1 is SGHRS and CDR2 YFSETQ. V was cut by 2 bases and J by 9 bases, with 13 bases left in between. This CDR3 spans 13 amino acids. The CDR3 region has the DNA TGCGCCAGCAGCTTTCTCGAGTTCGGCACGCAGTATTTT. It translates to CASSFLEFGTQYF.